The 11 T cell receptor beta chains in this list originate from one sample, sequenced in a study of blood T cell repertoires in COVID-19. TCRdb's copy holds only in-frame clones and misses some; the assay was immunoSEQ multiplex PCR. The table includes some 290,000 clones, around nine tenths detected once. Sequences were obtained from peripheral blood. The receptors were gathered from a woman aged 30 to 39 with COVID-19, enrolled during active disease.

J is TRBJ2-3 and V is TRBV27; D possibly corresponds to TRBD2 (5 bases). CDR1 MNHEY and CDR2 SMNVEV come from the germline V gene (reference sequence). The CDR3 has 14 amino acids. Trimming stripped 2 bases from V and 0 bases from J, with 6 bases between. CDR3: CASSLGGSTDTQYF. The CDR3 nucleotides read TGTGCCAGCAGTTTAGGCGGGAGCACAGATACGCAGTATTTT.

The CDR3 region is CASSGTGGFYEQYF. In nucleotides, the CDR3 is TGTGCCAGCAGCGGGACAGGGGGCTTCTACGAGCAGTACTTC. The chain employs TRBV28 and TRBJ2-7; 12 nucleotides agree with TRBD1. The CDR3 is 14 residues long. The germline CDR1 and CDR2 sequences are MDHEN and SYDVKM. J gave up 3 bases and V 6 bases, and 3 bases lay outside the gene matches.

The chain links TRBV19 to TRBJ1-1; D perhaps matches TRBD1 (5 bases). The CDR3 sequence is 15 residues long. CDR1 is LNHDA and CDR2 is SQIVND in the germline V gene (reference sequence). V was pared by 2 bases and J by 1 base, with 11 bases between. CDR3 region: CASSISGLRNTEAFF. In DNA, the CDR3 is TGTGCCAGTAGTATATCGGGACTCAGGAACACTGAAGCTTTCTTT.

This clone was seen more than once but under ten times. The V call is TRBV9, the J call TRBJ2-7; no reliable D call. Looked up from germline, CDR1 is SGDLS and CDR2 is YYNGEE. The CDR3 sequence is 14 residues long. Trimming pared 4 bases from V and 6 bases from J, leaving 17 bases between. The DNA for the CDR3 is TGTGCCAGCAGCCCGACCTTCTTGCCGGGCGAGCAGTACTTC. Translated, it gives CASSPTFLPGEQYF.

This clone was detected a few times. Other DNA sequences in this sample translate to the same CDR3. The V and J genes are TRBV14 and TRBJ1-1; D remains ambiguous. Looked up from germline, CDR1 is SGHDN and CDR2 is FVKESK. The CDR3 is made up of 12 amino acids. The V end was cut by 1 base, the J end by 5 bases, with 5 bases between. Written as DNA, the CDR3 is TGTGCCAGCAGCCAAGCCCAAACTGAAGCTTTCTTT. Translated: CASSQAQTEAFF. Full variable domain (rest looked up from reference TRBV14 and TRBJ1-1): EAGVTQFPSHSVIEKGQTVTLRCDPISGHDNLYWYRRVMGKEIKFLLHFVKESKQDESGMPNNRFLAERTGGTYSTLKVQPAELEDSGVYFCASSQAQTEAFFGQGTRLTVV.

This clone was counted a few times. This chain uses TRBV6-5 with TRBJ1-5; perhaps TRBD1 as D (5 bases). Trimming left V 5 bases short and J 5 bases short, with 10 bases between. CDR1 and CDR2 (germline): MNHEY, SVGAGI. The CDR3 totals 13 residues. The DNA for the CDR3 is TGTGCCAGCAGTCCTTTCAGGGATCAGCCCCAGCATTTT. As protein: CASSPFRDQPQHF.

This chain joins TRBV2 and TRBJ2-3, with 10 bases aligning to TRBD2. From germline, CDR1 is SNHLY and CDR2 FYNNEI. Unmatched junction bases numbered 6, after V lost 5 bases and J lost 7 bases. The CDR3 totals 14 residues. As DNA, the CDR3 is TGTGCCAGCAGTACCGGGACTAGCGTCAATACGCAGTATTTT. Translation gives CASSTGTSVNTQYF.

This chain connects TRBV21-1 to TRBJ1-5; TRBD1 reflects the table's D call only, with no check against the DNA. TRBV21-1 is deemed a pseudogene. The CDR3 is made up of 15 amino acids. In DNA, the CDR3 is TGTGCCAGCAGCAAAAGGGCACAGGGAAATCAGCCCCAGCATTTT. Translating it yields CASSKRAQGNQPQHF.

This chain uses TRBV28 with TRBJ1-2; TRBD1 might be the D (5 bases). Looked up from germline, CDR1 is MDHEN and CDR2 is SYDVKM. Between the trimmed V and J ends, which lost 5 bases and 0 bases, there was a span of 10 bases. The length of the CDR3 is 14 residues. The CDR3 sequence is CASSPDSTNYGYTF. In nucleotides, the CDR3 is TGTGCCAGCAGTCCAGACAGCACTAACTATGGCTACACCTTC.

V and J are TRBV20-1 and TRBJ1-3, with a tentative D call TRBD1 (5 bases). The CDR3 totals 15 residues. Looked up from germline, CDR1 is DFQATT and CDR2 is SNEGSKA (reference sequence). Trimming took 3 bases from V and 0 from J, leaving 12 bases between them. The CDR3 reads CSASLDSFSGNTIYF. The CDR3 coding sequence is TGCAGTGCTAGTCTCGACAGTTTCTCTGGAAACACCATATATTTT.

The V gene is TRBV4-1, the J gene TRBJ2-1; D perhaps matches TRBD1 (5 bases). The CDR3 consists of 15 residues. V shed 1 base and J shed 3 bases, with 10 bases lying between them. Germline CDR1 is MGHRA and CDR2 is YSYEKL. CDR3 in DNA: TGCGCCAGCAGCCAAGGGCAGGGTTACTACAATGAGCAGTTCTTC. It encodes CASSQGQGYYNEQFF.